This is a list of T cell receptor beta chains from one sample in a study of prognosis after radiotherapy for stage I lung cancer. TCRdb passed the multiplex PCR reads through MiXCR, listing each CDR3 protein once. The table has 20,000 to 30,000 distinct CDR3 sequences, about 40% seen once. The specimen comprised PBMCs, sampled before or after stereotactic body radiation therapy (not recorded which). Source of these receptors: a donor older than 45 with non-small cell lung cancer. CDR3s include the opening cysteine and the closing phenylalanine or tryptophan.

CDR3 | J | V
CASSTGEGQPQHF | TRBJ1-5 | TRBV7-7
CASRTSGSYEQYF | TRBJ2-7 | TRBV6-8
CASSVVKGVAGGFGANVLTF | TRBJ2-6 | TRBV9
CVSSVTQGDTDTQYF | TRBJ2-3 | TRBV9
CASSLQGAGNLVAFF | TRBJ1-1 | TRBV5-5
CASSDIVVAGLAKNIQYF | TRBJ2-4 | TRBV6-4
CASSPWDWDEHYF | TRBJ2-7 | TRBV11-2
CASNNWVGYVYTF | TRBJ1-2 | TRBV6-2/TRBV6-3
CASSLSSDTGELFF | TRBJ2-2 | TRBV27
CATSDPPGRGADTQYF | TRBJ2-3 | TRBV24-1
CASSLGGGGPQHF | TRBJ1-5 | TRBV5-5
CASSEAGTSTGELFF | TRBJ2-2 | TRBV2
CASSLDSYDQFF | TRBJ2-1 | TRBV7-9
CASSLFRDRYGYTF | TRBJ1-2 | TRBV5-8
CASSSRIADNEQFF | - | TRBV5-1
CASSLSTGSGIQYF | TRBJ2-4 | TRBV5-1
CASSSHASWTAGEQYF | TRBJ2-7 | TRBV6-5
CASSMVTSGSYNEQFF | TRBJ2-1 | TRBV19
CASTRSGDGHLYGYTF | TRBJ1-2 | TRBV19
CASRKVQSTWELFF | TRBJ2-2 | TRBV2
CASSLREGQGKNIQYF | TRBJ2-4 | TRBV7-3
CAWKGDGEKLFF | TRBJ1-4 | TRBV30
CASSLTGGAGGELFF | TRBJ2-2 | TRBV11-2
CASSELLGMAIYF | TRBJ1-3 | TRBV2
CASSYDGFGWPQHF | TRBJ1-5 | TRBV6-2/TRBV6-3
CASSQGVVPIQYF | TRBJ2-4 | TRBV14
CATSVSGSSKTQYF | TRBJ2-5 | TRBV25-1
CASSFKTSGRTNTGELFF | TRBJ2-2 | TRBV27
CASSPQAGVEQFF | TRBJ2-1 | TRBV6-1
CAWSGQRNTEAFF | TRBJ1-1 | TRBV30
CASSPPRGYMNTEAFF | TRBJ1-1 | TRBV7-9
CASSLGQVSGEQYF | TRBJ2-7 | TRBV27
CASSERVLSHEQFF | TRBJ2-1 | TRBV6-2/TRBV6-3
CASSQNNMNTEAFF | TRBJ1-1 | TRBV14
CASSMGATGRDTEAFF | TRBJ1-1 | TRBV19
CASSDKAGDTGELFF | TRBJ2-2 | TRBV5-1
CAWSYPRTSGPSSKYNEQFF | TRBJ2-1 | TRBV30
CATSDLRNMVSNTGELFF | TRBJ2-2 | TRBV24-1
CSARSPFSEGNTEAFF | TRBJ1-1 | TRBV20-1
CASIPVGVGSVTDTQYF | TRBJ2-3 | TRBV5-1
CASSSTPGQGNEKLFF | TRBJ1-4 | TRBV5-4